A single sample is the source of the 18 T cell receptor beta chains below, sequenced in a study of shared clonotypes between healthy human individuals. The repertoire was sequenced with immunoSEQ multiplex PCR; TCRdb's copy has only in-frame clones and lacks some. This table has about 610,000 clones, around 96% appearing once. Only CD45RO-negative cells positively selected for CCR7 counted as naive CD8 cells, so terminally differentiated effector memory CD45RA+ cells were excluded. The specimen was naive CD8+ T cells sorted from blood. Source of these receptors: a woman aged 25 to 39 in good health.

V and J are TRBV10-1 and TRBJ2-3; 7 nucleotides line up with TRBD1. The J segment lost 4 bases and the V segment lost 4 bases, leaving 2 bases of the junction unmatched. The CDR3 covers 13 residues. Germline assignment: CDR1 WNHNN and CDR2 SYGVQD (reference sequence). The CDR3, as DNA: TGCGCCAGCAGTGGGGGGACAGCAGATACGCAGTATTTT. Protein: CASSGGTADTQYF.

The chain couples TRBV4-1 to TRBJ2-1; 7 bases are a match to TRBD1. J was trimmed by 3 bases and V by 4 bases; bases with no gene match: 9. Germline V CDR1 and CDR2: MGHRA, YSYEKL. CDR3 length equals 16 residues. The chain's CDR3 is CASSPRSRTGYNEQFF. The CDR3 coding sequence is TGCGCCAGCAGCCCAAGATCCCGGACAGGCTACAATGAGCAGTTCTTC.

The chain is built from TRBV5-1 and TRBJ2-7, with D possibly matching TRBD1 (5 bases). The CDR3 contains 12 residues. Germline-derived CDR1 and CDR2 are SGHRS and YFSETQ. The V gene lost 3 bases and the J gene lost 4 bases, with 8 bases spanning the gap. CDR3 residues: CASSYDSYEQYF. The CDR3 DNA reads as TGCGCCAGCAGCTATGACAGTTACGAGCAGTACTTC.

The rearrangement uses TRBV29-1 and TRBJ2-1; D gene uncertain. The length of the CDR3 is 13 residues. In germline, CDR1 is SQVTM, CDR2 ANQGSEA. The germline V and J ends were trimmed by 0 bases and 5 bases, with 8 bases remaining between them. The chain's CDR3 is CSVEDRLNNEQFF. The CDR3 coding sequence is TGCAGCGTTGAAGATCGTCTAAACAATGAGCAGTTCTTC.

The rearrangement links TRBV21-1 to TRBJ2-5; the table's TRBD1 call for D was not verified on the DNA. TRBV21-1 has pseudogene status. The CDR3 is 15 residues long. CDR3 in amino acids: CASSTGTGTWETQYF. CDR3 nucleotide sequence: TGTGCCAGCAGCACCGGGACAGGGACGTGGGAGACCCAGTACTTC.

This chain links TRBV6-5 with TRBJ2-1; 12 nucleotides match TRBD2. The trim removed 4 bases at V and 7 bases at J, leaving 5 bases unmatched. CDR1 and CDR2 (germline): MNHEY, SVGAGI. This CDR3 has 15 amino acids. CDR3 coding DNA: TGTGCCAGCAGTTTTCTAGCGGGAGGGTCGAATGAGCAGTTCTTC. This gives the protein CASSFLAGGSNEQFF.

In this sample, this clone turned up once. The CDR3 DNA sequence: TGTGCCAGCAATCCAGGACATACCGATGAGCAGTACTTC. The encoded protein is CASNPGHTDEQYF. The chain carries TRBV2 and TRBJ2-7; weak D call: TRBD1 (5 bases). Germline V gene data show CDR1 as SNHLY and CDR2 as FYNNEI. The CDR3 totals 13 residues. The V gene lost 7 bases and the J gene lost 7 bases, with 17 bases spanning the gap. Complete variable domain (other parts from reference TRBV2 and TRBJ2-7): EPEVTQTPSHQVTQMGQEVILRCVPISNHLYFYWYRQILGQKVEFLVSFYNNEISEKSEIFDDQFSVERPDGSNFTLKIRSTKLEDSAMYFCASNPGHTDEQYFGPGTRLTVT.

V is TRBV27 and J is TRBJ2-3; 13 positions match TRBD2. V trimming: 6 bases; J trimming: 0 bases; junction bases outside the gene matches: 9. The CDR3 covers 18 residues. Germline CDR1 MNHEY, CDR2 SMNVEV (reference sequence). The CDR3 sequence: CASRGGLAGVMSTDTQYF. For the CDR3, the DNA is TGTGCCAGCAGGGGAGGACTAGCGGGAGTTATGAGCACAGATACGCAGTATTTT.

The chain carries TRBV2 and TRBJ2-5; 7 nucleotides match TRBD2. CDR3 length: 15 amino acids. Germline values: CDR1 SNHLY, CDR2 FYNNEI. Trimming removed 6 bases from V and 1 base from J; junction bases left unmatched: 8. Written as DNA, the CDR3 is TGTGCCAGCAGCAAGGGAGGGATTGTCCAAGAGACCCAGTACTTC. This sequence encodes CASSKGGIVQETQYF.

CDR3 sequence (DNA): TGCGCCAGCAGGACTGACGGGTACGAGCAGTACTTC. Its translation: CASRTDGYEQYF. This chain uses TRBV5-1 with TRBJ2-7; D ambiguous. Trimming removed 5 bases from V and 4 bases from J, with 10 bases in between. The CDR3 totals 12 residues. Germline loops: CDR1 SGHRS, CDR2 YFSETQ.

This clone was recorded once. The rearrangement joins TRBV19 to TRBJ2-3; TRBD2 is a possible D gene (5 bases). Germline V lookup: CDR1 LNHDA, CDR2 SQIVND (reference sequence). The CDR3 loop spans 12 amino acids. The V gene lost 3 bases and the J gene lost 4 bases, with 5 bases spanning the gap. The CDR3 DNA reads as TGTGCCAGTAGTATGGGAGCAGATACGCAGTATTTT. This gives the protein CASSMGADTQYF.

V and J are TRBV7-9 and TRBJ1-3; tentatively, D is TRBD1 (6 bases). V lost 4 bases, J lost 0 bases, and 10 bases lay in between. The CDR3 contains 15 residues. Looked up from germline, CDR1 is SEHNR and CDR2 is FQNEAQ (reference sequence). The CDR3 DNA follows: TGTGCCAGCAGCTCACAGGGAGGCTCTGGAAACACCATATATTTT. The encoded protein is CASSSQGGSGNTIYF.

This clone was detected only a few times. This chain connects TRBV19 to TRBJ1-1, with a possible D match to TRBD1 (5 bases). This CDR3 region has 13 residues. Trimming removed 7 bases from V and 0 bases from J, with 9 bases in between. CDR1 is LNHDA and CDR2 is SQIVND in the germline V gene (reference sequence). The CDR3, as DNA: TGTGCCAGTATTGACAGACTGAACACTGAAGCTTTCTTT. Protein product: CASIDRLNTEAFF.

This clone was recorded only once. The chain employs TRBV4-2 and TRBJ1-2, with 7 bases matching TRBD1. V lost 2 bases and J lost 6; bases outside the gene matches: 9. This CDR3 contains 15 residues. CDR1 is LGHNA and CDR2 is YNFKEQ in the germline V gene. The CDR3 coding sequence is TGTGCCAGCAGCCAACCAGGGACAGTCTTCGATGGCTACACCTTC. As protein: CASSQPGTVFDGYTF.

The CDR3 coding sequence is TGTGCCAGCAGCCAGGGGGCGTACGAGCAGTACTTC. As protein: CASSQGAYEQYF. V gene TRBV7-9 combines with J gene TRBJ2-7; the match to TRBD1 covers 8 bases. The CDR3 spans 12 residues. Trimming cost V 5 bases and J 4 bases; bases outside gene matches: 1. Germline CDR1 and CDR2: SEHNR and FQNEAQ (reference sequence).

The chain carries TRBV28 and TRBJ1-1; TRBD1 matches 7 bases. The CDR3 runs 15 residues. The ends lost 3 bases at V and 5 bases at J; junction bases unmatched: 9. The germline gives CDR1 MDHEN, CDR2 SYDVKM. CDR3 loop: CASSFFGGGVTEAFF. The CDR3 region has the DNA TGTGCCAGCAGTTTTTTCGGAGGGGGCGTGACTGAAGCTTTCTTT.

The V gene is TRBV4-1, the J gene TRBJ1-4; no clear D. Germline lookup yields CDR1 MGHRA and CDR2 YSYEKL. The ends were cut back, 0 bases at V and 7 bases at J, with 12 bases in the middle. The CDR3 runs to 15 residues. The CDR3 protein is CASSQDKVPLEKLFF. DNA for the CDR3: TGCGCCAGCAGCCAAGATAAAGTTCCCCTTGAAAAACTGTTTTTT.

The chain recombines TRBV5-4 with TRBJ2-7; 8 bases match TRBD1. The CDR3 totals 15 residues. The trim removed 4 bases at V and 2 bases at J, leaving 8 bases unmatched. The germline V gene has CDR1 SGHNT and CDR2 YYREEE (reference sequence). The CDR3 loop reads CASSSGQGGTYEQYF. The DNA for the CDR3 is TGTGCCAGCAGCAGTGGACAGGGAGGTACCTACGAGCAGTACTTC.